The present T cell receptor (beta chain) was sequenced within a study of OX40 agonist ivuxolimab in advanced cancers. Generated by immunoSEQ multiplex PCR, the TCRdb table keeps only in-frame clones and is missing some. Of around 87,000 clones in the sample, 85% to 95% were seen once. V lost 0 bases, J lost 4 bases, and 13 bases lay in between. CDR3 size: 15 residues. Per the germline V gene, CDR1 is SGHDT and CDR2 is YYEEEE. The chain links TRBV5-6 to TRBJ2-5; possible D gene TRBD1, 6 bases. The TCR comes from an adult with an advanced solid tumor such as melanoma, head and neck, liver or kidney cancer. The sequenced sample was CD4+ or CD8+ T cells sorted from blood, obtained in a trial of the OX40 agonist ivuxolimab. For the CDR3, the DNA is TGTGCCAGCAGCTTGGGTCTGGGGGCCGGAGAGACCCAGTACTTC. It specifies CASSLGLGAGETQYF.